The table lists the clone carrying this TCR beta chain with a count of one. TCRdb's copy holds only in-frame clones and misses some; the assay was immunoSEQ multiplex PCR. Of roughly 100,000 clones listed, around 89% are singletons. The sample originates from a study of control samples from healthy donors and cancer patients. Sequencing was carried out using blood. This sequence originates from a man aged 25-40 years in good health.

The CDR3 protein is CASSDVEKLFF. CDR3 in DNA: TGTGCCAGCAGTGACGTTGAAAAACTGTTTTTT. The chain has TRBV2 and TRBJ1-4; D gene unclear. V dropped 3 bases and J dropped 7 bases, with 3 bases sitting between them. The CDR3 runs 11 residues. Germline lookup yields CDR1 SNHLY and CDR2 FYNNEI. Using reference TRBV2 and TRBJ1-4 for the parts outside the CDR3, the full variable domain is EPEVTQTPSHQVTQMGQEVILRCVPISNHLYFYWYRQILGQKVEFLVSFYNNEISEKSEIFDDQFSVERPDGSNFTLKIRSTKLEDSAMYFCASSDVEKLFFGSGTQLSVL.